These T cell receptor beta chains were read from a single sample in a study of blood T cell repertoires in COVID-19. The table came from immunoSEQ multiplex PCR; TCRdb's copy has only in-frame clones and leaves some out. The sample lists more than 200,000 clones, around 90% seen once, with around 5% in the top ten. The specimen was peripheral blood. The source is a woman aged 55-75 years with COVID-19, enrolled during active disease. The CDR3 runs from the conserved cysteine through the conserved F or W. A D gene is named only where the DNA matches it firmly. Size values are once, few and many counts, or a class for expanded clones, and some rows have none.

d_call clone_size j_call v_call cdr3_nt cdr3_aa
TRBD1 NA TRBJ1-1 TRBV30 TGTGCCTGGAGTGTACCGGGACAGGGGGCTCTGGGGGTAGCTTTCTTT CAWSVPGQGALGVAFF
NA NA TRBJ1-1 TRBV7-2 TGTGCCAGCAGCCCTTACGATAGTCGGAACACTGAAGCTTTCTTT CASSPYDSRNTEAFF
NA once TRBJ2-1 TRBV12-5 TGTGCTAGTGGTTTTCTTCCAGGCGTACATGAGCAGTTCTTC CASGFLPGVHEQFF
NA NA TRBJ2-5 TRBV29-1 TGCAGCTGCACGCGGCTAGCCAACCAAGAGACCCAGTACTTC CSCTRLANQETQYF
TRBD1 once TRBJ1-4 TRBV25-1 TGTGCCAGCAGTATACGAGGGACAGGGGGAGTAACTAATGAAAAACTGTTTTTT CASSIRGTGGVTNEKLFF
NA NA TRBJ1-2 TRBV27 TGTGCCAGTAAGACAATTGAGGGAGATACGGGGGGCTACACCTTC CASKTIEGDTGGYTF
NA NA TRBJ1-4 TRBV5-1 TGCGCCAGCAGCTTGGAAGGGGGAAAACTGTTTTTT CASSLEGGKLFF
TRBD2 NA TRBJ2-1 TRBV24-1 TGTGCCACCAGTGATTTTGCGGGGCGGGAGGCCTACAATGAGCAGTTCTTC CATSDFAGREAYNEQFF
TRBD2 NA TRBJ2-2 TRBV2 TGTGCCAGCAAAAAGGGGGCTAGCGGGGCAAACACCGGGGAGCTGTTTTTT CASKKGASGANTGELFF
NA NA TRBJ2-4 TRBV5-1 TGCGCCAGCAGCACGACCGGGGCAGGGGACATTCAGTACTTC CASSTTGAGDIQYF
TRBD2 NA TRBJ2-3 TRBV19 TGTGCCAGTAATTCCTACGGTACCGGGGGGTCGGCAGATACGCAGTATTTT CASNSYGTGGSADTQYF
NA NA TRBJ1-6 TRBV2 TGTGCCAGCAGTGTCGAGATAACGAGCTCCTATAATTCACCCCTCCACTTT CASSVEITSSYNSPLHF
NA NA TRBJ2-7 TRBV28 TGTGCCAGCAGTTTAGGTGGCACCTACGAGCAGTACTTC CASSLGGTYEQYF
NA NA TRBJ1-3 TRBV6-1 TGTGCCAGCAGTGAACAGGCGCACTCTGGAAACACCATATATTTT CASSEQAHSGNTIYF
TRBD2 once TRBJ2-1 TRBV11-3 TGTGCCAGCAGCTTAGGCGGGACTAGCGGGACTTACAATGAGCAGTTCTTC CASSLGGTSGTYNEQFF
NA NA TRBJ2-7 TRBV6-5 TGTGCCAGCAGTTACGGAGGGGATTCCTACGAGCAGTACTTC CASSYGGDSYEQYF
NA NA TRBJ2-5 TRBV18 TGTGCCAGCTCACCAGCGGCGGAGACCCAGTACTTC CASSPAAETQYF
TRBD1 NA TRBJ1-6 TRBV18 TGTGCCAGCTCACCAACAGGGGTTTCACCCCTCCACTTT CASSPTGVSPLHF